The rows below give T cell receptor beta chains drawn from one sample of a study of T cells after yellow fever vaccination. TCRdb reprocessed the 5' RACE reads via MiXCR and lists one record per CDR3 protein. The repertoire holds nearly 550,000 distinct CDR3 sequences, with 15% to 20% as singletons. Sequences were derived from PBMCs, sampled 15 days after the yellow fever booster vaccination. The receptors were sampled from a man under 40 who received the YFV17D yellow fever vaccine. CDR3s include the opening cysteine and the closing phenylalanine or tryptophan. The order of the fields is CDR3 DNA, CDR3 protein, J gene, D gene, clone size, V gene. D genes are given only for firm matches. Expanded clones get a size class; other rows say once, few or many, or leave the size out.

TGTGCCAGCACCCTTGGACAGGGGGAAGGCTTCAACGTCCTGACTTTC CASTLGQGEGFNVLTF TRBJ2-6 - - TRBV21-1
TGTGCCAGCAGGGCGGGGGAGCAGTACTTC CASRAGEQYF TRBJ2-7 - - TRBV6-6
TGTGCCAGCAGCACGGACACCTCCTACGAGCAGTACTTC CASSTDTSYEQYF TRBJ2-7 - few TRBV7-9
TGCAGTGCCCCCGGCAGACAAGTCGGAGCTTTCTTT CSAPGRQVGAFF TRBJ1-1 - - TRBV20-1
TGTGCGTCCGCGGGATGGGATACGCAGTATTTT CASAGWDTQYF TRBJ2-3 - - TRBV7-8
TGTGCCAGCAGCGTAGGCCTGGGACTAGATTCCAATGAGCAGTTCTTC CASSVGLGLDSNEQFF TRBJ2-1 TRBD2 - TRBV9
TGCGCCAGCAGCTTGGTTCCAGGGGGCATGGAGACCCAGTACTTC CASSLVPGGMETQYF TRBJ2-5 TRBD1 - TRBV5-1
TGTGCCAGCAGTGAAGTGTCTGAAGCTTTCTTT CASSEVSEAFF TRBJ1-1 - few TRBV25-1
TGCAGTGCTGTCCCAATTAGCGGGGCTTACAATGAGCAGTTCTTC CSAVPISGAYNEQFF TRBJ2-1 TRBD2 - TRBV20-1
TGTGCCAGCAGCTCCGGGAGAGGGTCCTACGAGCAGTACTTC CASSSGRGSYEQYF TRBJ2-7 - few TRBV7-2
TGCAGCGTTGGGTTAAGCACAGATACGCAGTATTTT CSVGLSTDTQYF TRBJ2-3 - few TRBV29-1
TGTGCCAGCAGTGGGACCGCCGGAGGCGGGGAGCTGTTTTTT CASSGTAGGGELFF TRBJ2-2 - few TRBV25-1
TGTGCCACCAGTGATTCGGCAGGAGGAGAGACCCAGTACTTC CATSDSAGGETQYF TRBJ2-5 - few TRBV24-1
TGCGCCAGCAGCCAAGAGGCGGGCCTTAATCAGCCCCAGCATTTT CASSQEAGLNQPQHF TRBJ1-5 - - TRBV4-3
TGCGCCAGCAGCTTGATGTGGGGGAACGACGAGCAGTACTTC CASSLMWGNDEQYF TRBJ2-7 - - TRBV5-1
TGCGCCAGCAGTGAGTGGGGGACAGGGAGGTACGAGCAGTACTTC CASSEWGTGRYEQYF TRBJ2-7 TRBD1 few TRBV10-2
TGTGCCACCGCAAGGGACGACTTGGTGAACACTGAAGCTTTCTTT CATARDDLVNTEAFF TRBJ1-1 - - TRBV10-3
TGTGCCAGCCGTAGCGGAATAAGCACAGATACGCAGTATTTT CASRSGISTDTQYF TRBJ2-3 - - TRBV7-2
TGTGCCAGCTCACCACTCACAGGAAACAATGAGCAGTTCTTC CASSPLTGNNEQFF TRBJ2-1 - - TRBV18
TGTGCCAGCAGACGAAGAGGACTAGCCTACGAGCAGTACTTC CASRRRGLAYEQYF TRBJ2-7 TRBD2 - TRBV12-3/TRBV12-4
TGTGCCAGCTCACCATTGGGCGGGGCGTACAATGAGCAGTTCTTC CASSPLGGAYNEQFF TRBJ2-1 - - TRBV18
TGTGCCACCAGTGATGCCGGGACAGGGACGGGTAAGCAGTTCTTC CATSDAGTGTGKQFF TRBJ2-1 TRBD1 - TRBV24-1
TGTGCCAGCAGCGCCCTGGGGGGATTAAGGGAGCAGTACTTC CASSALGGLREQYF TRBJ2-7 - - TRBV9
TGTGCCACCAGTGACAGCGACAGGGCGGCCAAAAACATTCAGTACTTC CATSDSDRAAKNIQYF TRBJ2-4 TRBD1 - TRBV24-1
TGTGCCAGCAGCGCTGGCGGGGGGGCTCATAATTCACCCCTCCACTTT CASSAGGGAHNSPLHF TRBJ1-6 - few TRBV9
TGTGCCAGCAGCGCCCCTAGCGGGAGGGCCCCTAACGAGCAGTACTTC CASSAPSGRAPNEQYF TRBJ2-7 TRBD2 few TRBV5-6
TGTGCCAGCAGCTTAGAGAGGACAGTGGATGGCTACACCTTC CASSLERTVDGYTF TRBJ1-2 - few TRBV7-9
TGTGCCAGCAGCTTTACAGGGTTCGGCGAGCAGTACTTC CASSFTGFGEQYF TRBJ2-7 - - TRBV7-2
TGTGCCAGCAGCTTGCATGGTGGAGTAGCGAATGAGCAGTTCTTC CASSLHGGVANEQFF TRBJ2-1 - - TRBV5-5
TGTGCCAGCAGCTTAGGCCAGGGTTGGAATCAGCCCCAGCATTTT CASSLGQGWNQPQHF TRBJ1-5 - - TRBV11-2
TGTGCCAGCAGCGCGATCCCGGGACAGGGAGCCCACGAGCAGTACTTC CASSAIPGQGAHEQYF TRBJ2-7 TRBD1 few TRBV7-9
TGCGCCAGCAGCTTGGGGGCCCAACAGGGCTACGAGCAGTACTTC CASSLGAQQGYEQYF TRBJ2-7 - - TRBV5-1
TGTGCCAGCAGCTTTGACGGGACAGGGAACGGAAAACTGTTTTTT CASSFDGTGNGKLFF TRBJ1-4 TRBD1 few TRBV7-9
TGCGCCAGCAGCGCATATATCCACGGGAATCAGCCCCAGCATTTT CASSAYIHGNQPQHF TRBJ1-5 - - TRBV23-1
TGTGCCAGCAGCCTTACGGGGGACAATGAGCAGTTCTTC CASSLTGDNEQFF TRBJ2-1 - - TRBV7-9
TGTGCCAGTAGAACTGGGTGGGTAGCGGGAGATTCGAAGTCGACTGAGCAGTTCTTC CASRTGWVAGDSKSTEQFF TRBJ2-1 TRBD2 many TRBV19
TGTGCCACGACCCGGTGGGGGGCCCAAGAGACCCAGTACTTC CATTRWGAQETQYF TRBJ2-5 - - TRBV15